The 21 T cell receptor beta chains below all came from one sample that was sequenced in a study of a mutant IDH1 vaccine in newly diagnosed glioma. The antigens these receptors bind are not known. Sequencing used immunoSEQ multiplex PCR; TCRdb keeps in-frame clones, though not all of them. The table records just over 80,000 clones, approximately 85% of them present only once. Described time point: week 23, last vaccination. Each vaccine dose was 300 ug of mutant IDH1 20-mer peptide, with topical imiquimod. Sequenced material: PBMCs, taken from a glioma patient whose treatment included an IDH1 peptide vaccine. The receptor set was obtained from a man aged 25-40 years with glioma. Some clones in this sample may be carry-over from other donors' samples.

V and J are TRBV2 and TRBJ2-7, with D perhaps matching TRBD1 or TRBD2 (6 bases each). Per the germline V gene, CDR1 is SNHLY and CDR2 is FYNNEI. V dropped 3 bases and J dropped 3 bases, with 15 bases sitting between them. CDR3 length: 15 amino acids. As DNA, the CDR3 is TGTGCCAGCAGTGATGGAGGGGGGCTAAGCTACGAGCAGTACTTC. It yields the protein CASSDGGGLSYEQYF.

This clone has a single count. J is TRBJ1-6 and V is TRBV5-1; unclear D gene. CDR3 length equals 13 residues. Germline loops: CDR1 SGHRS, CDR2 YFSETQ. Trimming pared 2 bases from V and 9 bases from J, leaving 9 bases between. The CDR3 spells CASSFSQPSPLHF. The CDR3 DNA reads TGCGCCAGCAGCTTCAGTCAGCCTTCACCCCTCCACTTT.

The V call is TRBV10-3, the J call TRBJ2-1; 7 bases fit TRBD1. The CDR3 runs 14 residues. Losses at the gene ends were 7 bases for V and 7 bases for J; bases not matched to a gene: 10. CDR1 ENHRY and CDR2 SYGVKD come from the germline V gene. The CDR3 reads CAIISGTEKNEQFF. The CDR3 region has the DNA TGTGCCATCATTTCCGGGACAGAGAAGAATGAGCAGTTCTTC.

V and J are TRBV5-1 and TRBJ1-2; D gene uncertain. The length of the CDR3 is 15 residues. The V and J ends lost 1 base and 2 bases respectively, with 12 bases between them. Germline CDR1 and CDR2: SGHRS and YFSETQ. The CDR3 spells CASSLYGGSNYGYTF. Here the CDR3 DNA reads TGCGCCAGCAGCTTGTATGGCGGCTCAAACTATGGCTACACCTTC.

The chain is built from TRBV9 and TRBJ2-1; 7 bases align to TRBD1. Germline CDR1 and CDR2: SGDLS and YYNGEE. CDR3 length: 15 residues. V gave up 0 bases and J gave up 7 bases; unmatched junction bases: 7. The CDR3 nucleotides read TGTGCCAGCAGCGTAGGGGCAACAGGGGTAAATGAGCAGTTCTTC. Its translation is CASSVGATGVNEQFF.

The chain recombines TRBV5-1 with TRBJ2-1; 8 bases align to TRBD2. After removal of 2 bases from V and 9 bases from J, the junction contained 10 bases not matched to a gene. The CDR3 loop spans 15 amino acids. CDR1 is SGHRS, CDR2 YFSETQ, per germline. Here the CDR3 reads CASSLVAGTPGEQFF. The CDR3 DNA follows: TGCGCCAGCAGCTTAGTAGCGGGGACGCCCGGTGAGCAGTTCTTC. The variable domain in full, with the rest retrieved from reference TRBV5-1 and TRBJ2-1, is KAGVTQTPRYLIKTRGQQVTLSCSPISGHRSVSWYQQTPGQGLQFLFEYFSETQRNKGNFPGRFSGRQFSNSRSEMNVSTLELGDSALYLCASSLVAGTPGEQFFGPGTRLTVL.

This chain connects TRBV6-5 to TRBJ1-2; no firm D call. The CDR3 runs 12 residues. Germline V gives CDR1 MNHEY, CDR2 SVGAGI. Between the trimmed V and J ends, which lost 6 bases and 8 bases, there was a span of 13 bases. The CDR3 bases are TGTGCCAGCAGGAAGGGCGTAGGGGGCTACACCTTC. Translating gives CASRKGVGGYTF.

This rearrangement joins TRBV7-2 to TRBJ2-2, with 8 bases aligning to TRBD2. The germline V gene encodes CDR1 SGHTA and CDR2 FQGNSA. CDR3 size: 14 residues. Trimming at V came to 5 bases and at J to 5 bases, leaving 4 bases not matched to a gene. The CDR3 bases are TGTGCCAGCAGCGCAGGGACTAGTACCGGGGAGCTGTTTTTT. Its translation is CASSAGTSTGELFF. The whole variable domain, filled in from reference TRBV7-2 and TRBJ2-2, reads GAGVSQSPSNKVTEKGKDVELRCDPISGHTALYWYRQSLGQGLEFLIYFQGNSAPDKSGLPSDRFSAERTGGSVSTLTIQRTQQEDSAVYLCASSAGTSTGELFFGEGSRLTVL.

This clone occurred a few times. The chain links TRBV28 to TRBJ1-1; D is uncertain. V was clipped by 7 bases and J by 2 bases, with 11 bases between them. CDR1 is MDHEN, CDR2 SYDVKM, per germline. The CDR3 length is 13 residues. CDR3 sequence reads: CASTNILNTEAFF. CDR3 DNA: TGTGCCAGCACCAACATCCTCAACACTGAAGCTTTCTTT.

V is TRBV9 and J is TRBJ1-1; 8 nucleotides line up with TRBD1. Germline V gives CDR1 SGDLS, CDR2 YYNGEE. The length of the CDR3 is 17 residues. The ends lost 1 base at V and 1 base at J; junction bases unmatched: 9. CDR3 DNA sequence: TGTGCCAGCAGCGTATTGACTCCAGGGGGCGGGAACACTGAAGCTTTCTTT. Encoded protein: CASSVLTPGGGNTEAFF.

The gene calls are TRBV7-2 and TRBJ1-2; 7 bases line up with TRBD1. CDR1 is SGHTA and CDR2 is FQGNSA in the germline V gene. The CDR3 runs 15 residues. V trimming: 4 bases; J trimming: 4 bases; junction bases outside the gene matches: 9. The CDR3 loop reads CASSSRQGWIYGYTF. DNA for the CDR3: TGTGCCAGCAGCTCCAGACAGGGTTGGATCTATGGCTACACCTTC.

This clone was picked up one time. The rearrangement joins TRBV7-2 to TRBJ1-4, with D unclear. V gave up 5 bases and J gave up 7 bases, with 20 bases separating them. The germline V gene has CDR1 SGHTA and CDR2 FQGNSA. The CDR3 covers 16 residues. CDR3 sequence: CASSKRAGQYSEKLFF. DNA of the CDR3: TGTGCCAGCAGCAAAAGGGCCGGGCAATATAGTGAAAAACTGTTTTTT.

V usage is TRBV7-2 and J usage is TRBJ1-2, with 10 positions matching TRBD1. The CDR3 runs to 15 residues. Germline V gene data show CDR1 as SGHTA and CDR2 as FQGNSA. J gave up 2 bases and V 3 bases, and 3 bases lay outside the gene matches. The CDR3 sequence is CASSFDRGQNYGYTF. The CDR3 DNA reads TGTGCCAGCAGCTTCGACAGGGGGCAGAACTATGGCTACACCTTC.

The chain is built from TRBV7-9 and TRBJ1-2; D might be TRBD1 (6 bases). Per germline, CDR1 SEHNR and CDR2 FQNEAQ (reference sequence). The germline V and J ends were trimmed by 3 bases and 6 bases, with 17 bases remaining between them. The CDR3 contains 15 residues. Written as DNA, the CDR3 is TGTGCCAGCAGCTTGGGTTACAGGGCATCGGATGGCTACACCTTC. Amino acids: CASSLGYRASDGYTF.

The chain is built from TRBV7-2 and TRBJ2-7; no reliable D call. The V and J ends lost 0 bases and 5 bases respectively, with 11 bases between them. The CDR3 runs 14 residues. Per germline, CDR1 SGHTA and CDR2 FQGNSA. CDR3 bases: TGTGCCAGCAGCTTAGCTGGGATTTTGGACGAGCAGTACTTC. Protein product: CASSLAGILDEQYF.

The chain is built from TRBV19 and TRBJ1-5; D is ambiguous. CDR1 LNHDA and CDR2 SQIVND come from the germline V gene (reference sequence). The CDR3 has 13 residues. The V and J ends lost 5 bases and 7 bases respectively, with 12 bases between them. The CDR3 DNA reads TGTGCCAGTAGTCAGCAGCGGAGACAGCCCCAGCATTTT. As protein: CASSQQRRQPQHF. Combining the CDR3 with reference TRBV19 and TRBJ1-5 gives the whole variable domain DGGITQSPKYLFRKEGQNVTLSCEQNLNHDAMYWYRQDPGQGLRLIYYSQIVNDFQKGDIAEGYSVSREKKESFPLTVTSAQKNPTAFYLCASSQQRRQPQHFGDGTRLSIL.

The chain has TRBV5-4 and TRBJ1-2, with D possibly TRBD1 on 5 matching bases. Looked up from germline, CDR1 is SGHNT and CDR2 is YYREEE (reference sequence). Deletions cut 0 bases from V and 1 base from J, with 10 bases between. The CDR3 is made up of 15 amino acids. The CDR3 bases are TGTGCCAGCAGCTTGGCCCAGGGTCTTAACTATGGCTACACCTTC. Translation: CASSLAQGLNYGYTF.

This clone came up a few times. The chain has TRBV5-1 and TRBJ1-6; 8 bases agree with TRBD1. This CDR3 is built from 16 residues. The V gene end was trimmed by 4 bases and the J gene end by 7 bases; junction bases not matched to a gene: 10. Per the germline V gene, CDR1 is SGHRS and CDR2 is YFSETQ. As DNA, the CDR3 is TGCGCCAGCAGCCAAGTGACCGGGACAGGAAATTCACCCCTCCACTTT. Protein product: CASSQVTGTGNSPLHF.

The rearrangement uses TRBV7-6 and TRBJ1-1; D remains unclear. In germline, CDR1 is SGHVS, CDR2 FNYEAQ. The ends were cut back, 5 bases at V and 1 base at J, with 14 bases in the middle. The CDR3 has 15 residues. CDR3 coding DNA: TGTGCCAGCAGCCCCCGAATAGGTGCGAACACTGAAGCTTTCTTT. Encoded protein: CASSPRIGANTEAFF.

The chain links TRBV7-2 to TRBJ2-1; D is uncertain. The CDR3 has 15 amino acids. With 5 bases removed from V and 3 bases from J, the gap between germline ends came to 14 bases. Per the germline V gene, CDR1 is SGHTA and CDR2 is FQGNSA. As DNA, the CDR3 is TGTGCCAGCAGCCCTACGATCTCCCTCTACAATGAGCAGTTCTTC. Translation: CASSPTISLYNEQFF.

The V gene is TRBV6-1, the J gene TRBJ1-1; D is perhaps TRBD1 (5 bases). Germline-derived CDR1 and CDR2 are MNHNS and SASEGT. There are 15 residues in the CDR3. Trimming cost V 1 base and J 4 bases, with 13 bases left between them. The CDR3 protein is CASSEGGSQGTEAFF. CDR3 nucleotide sequence: TGTGCCAGCAGTGAAGGGGGCAGCCAGGGCACTGAAGCTTTCTTT.